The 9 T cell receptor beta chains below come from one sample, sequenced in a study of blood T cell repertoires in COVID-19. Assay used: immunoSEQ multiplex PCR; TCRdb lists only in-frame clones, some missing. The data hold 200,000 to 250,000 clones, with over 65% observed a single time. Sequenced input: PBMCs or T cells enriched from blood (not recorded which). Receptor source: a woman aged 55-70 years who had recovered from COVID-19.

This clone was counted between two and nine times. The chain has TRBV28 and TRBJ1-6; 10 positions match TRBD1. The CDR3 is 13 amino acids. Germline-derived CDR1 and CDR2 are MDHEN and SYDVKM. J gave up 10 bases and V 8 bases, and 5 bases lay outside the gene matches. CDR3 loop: CASLGQGYSPLHF. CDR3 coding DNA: TGTGCCAGCTTGGGACAGGGGTACTCACCCCTCCACTTT. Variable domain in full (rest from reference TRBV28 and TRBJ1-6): DVKVTQSSRYLVKRTGEKVFLECVQDMDHENMFWYRQDPGLGLRLIYFSYDVKMKEKGDIPEGYSVSREKKERFSLILESASTNQTSMYLCASLGQGYSPLHFGNGTRLTVT.

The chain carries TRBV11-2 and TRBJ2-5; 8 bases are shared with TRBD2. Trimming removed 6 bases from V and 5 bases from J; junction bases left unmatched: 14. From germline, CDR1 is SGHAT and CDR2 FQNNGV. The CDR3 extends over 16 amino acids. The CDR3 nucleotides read TGTGCCAGCAGAAAGCCGGCGGGGGGCCCACGGGAGACCCAGTACTTC. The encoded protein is CASRKPAGGPRETQYF.

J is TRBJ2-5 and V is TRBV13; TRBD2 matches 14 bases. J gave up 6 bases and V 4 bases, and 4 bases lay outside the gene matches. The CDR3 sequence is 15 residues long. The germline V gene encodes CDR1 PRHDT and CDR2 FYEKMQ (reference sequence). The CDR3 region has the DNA TGTGCCAGCAGCTCCGGGACTAGCGGGAGAAAGACCCAGTACTTC. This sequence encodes CASSSGTSGRKTQYF.

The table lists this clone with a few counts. CDR3 nucleotides: TGCAGTGCTAGTAGTGGGAGTGAGCAGTTCTTC. Translation gives CSASSGSEQFF. The chain uses TRBV20-1 and TRBJ2-1; maybe TRBD2 (5 bases). Germline CDR1 is DFQATT and CDR2 is SNEGSKA (reference sequence). CDR3 length: 11 amino acids. Between the trimmed V and J ends, which lost 3 bases and 9 bases, there was a span of 9 bases.

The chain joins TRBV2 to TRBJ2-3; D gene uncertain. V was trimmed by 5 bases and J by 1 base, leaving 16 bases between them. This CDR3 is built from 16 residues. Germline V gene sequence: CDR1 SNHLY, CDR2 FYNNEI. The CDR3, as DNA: TGTGCCAGCAGTTCCCTGGATAGCCTACGCACAGATACGCAGTATTTT. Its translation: CASSSLDSLRTDTQYF.

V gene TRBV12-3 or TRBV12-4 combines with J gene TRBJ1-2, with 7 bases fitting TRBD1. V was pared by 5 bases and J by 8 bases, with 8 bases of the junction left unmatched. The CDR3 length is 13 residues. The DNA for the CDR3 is TGTGCCAGCAGTCTCGACAGGGCCCGGGGCTACACCTTC. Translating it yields CASSLDRARGYTF.

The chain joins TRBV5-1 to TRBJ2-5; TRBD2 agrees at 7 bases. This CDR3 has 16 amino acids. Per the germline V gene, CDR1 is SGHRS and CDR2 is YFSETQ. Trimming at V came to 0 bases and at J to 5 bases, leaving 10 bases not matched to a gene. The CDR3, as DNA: TGCGCCAGCAGCTTGGCCGGCGGGCAGGGAGGGGAGACCCAGTACTTC. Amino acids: CASSLAGGQGGETQYF.

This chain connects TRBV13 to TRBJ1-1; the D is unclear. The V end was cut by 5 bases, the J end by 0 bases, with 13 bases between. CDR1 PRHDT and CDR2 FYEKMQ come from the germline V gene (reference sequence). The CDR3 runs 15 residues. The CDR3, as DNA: TGTGCCAGCAGCCCCCCGTTGGGCGTGAACACTGAAGCTTTCTTT. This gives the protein CASSPPLGVNTEAFF.

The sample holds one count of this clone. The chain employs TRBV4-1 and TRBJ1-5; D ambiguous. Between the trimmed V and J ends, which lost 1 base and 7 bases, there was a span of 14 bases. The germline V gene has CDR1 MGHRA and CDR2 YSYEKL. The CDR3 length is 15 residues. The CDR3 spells CASSQAYGVGQPQHF. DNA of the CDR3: TGCGCCAGCAGCCAAGCCTACGGGGTAGGGCAGCCCCAGCATTTT.